The source of this TCR beta chain is a study of T cell responses to AZD1222 COVID-19 vaccine. The repertoire was sequenced with immunoSEQ multiplex PCR; TCRdb's copy has only in-frame clones and lacks some. The sample lists 45,000 to 60,000 clones; roughly nine tenths were seen once. The CDR3 spans 16 residues. The ends were cut back, 5 bases at V and 1 base at J, with 17 bases in the middle. Germline V CDR1 and CDR2: MDHEN, SYDVKM. The J gene is TRBJ1-2, the V gene TRBV28; maybe TRBD1 (6 bases). The material sequenced was peripheral blood, taken on day 0 of AZD1222 vaccination. This sequence originates from an adult in good health. The CDR3 loop reads CASSLPIWGLNYGYTF. In DNA form, the CDR3 reads TGTGCCAGCAGTCTGCCAATCTGGGGGCTTAACTATGGCTACACCTTC.